Below are 29 T cell receptor beta chains sequenced from a single sample in a study of identical twins. TCRdb re-called the 5' RACE reads with MiXCR, one entry per CDR3 protein. Seen here are under 900,000 distinct CDR3 sequences, around a sixth observed once, and the top ten hold roughly 13%. Another study also made use of these data, one on T cells expressing NK-cell markers.

Sequenced sample: PBMCs. The receptor set was obtained from a woman aged 18 to 35 in good health.

J is TRBJ1-5 and V is TRBV12-3 or TRBV12-4; no firm D call. CDR3 length: 12 amino acids. The germline V and J ends were trimmed by 7 bases and 7 bases, with 11 bases remaining between them. CDR3 sequence: CASKGFGQPQHF. The DNA of the CDR3 is TGTGCCAGCAAGGGTTTCGGCCAGCCCCAGCATTTT.

The rearrangement uses TRBV18 and TRBJ2-1; 8 nucleotides align to TRBD2. The CDR3 runs to 16 residues. V trimming: 1 base; J trimming: 3 bases; junction bases outside the gene matches: 5. Germline assignment: CDR1 KGHSH and CDR2 LQKENI. For the CDR3, the DNA is TGTGCCAGCTCACCACAACTAGCGGAAGGCTACAATGAGCAGTTCTTC. It encodes CASSPQLAEGYNEQFF.

This clonotype has a handful of counts. The rearrangement uses TRBV24-1 and TRBJ1-1; no definite D call. Trimming removed 4 bases from V and 10 bases from J, with 18 bases in between. Germline-derived CDR1 and CDR2 are KGHDR and SFDVKD. The CDR3 has 14 amino acids. This CDR3 is CATSDASEREGAFF. CDR3 DNA sequence: TGTGCCACCAGTGACGCGTCGGAGAGGGAGGGAGCTTTCTTT.

The CDR3 bases are TGTGCCAGCAGACGGGACGTCTATGGCTACACCTTC. Encoded protein: CASRRDVYGYTF. The chain has TRBV7-9 and TRBJ1-2; perhaps TRBD1 as D (5 bases). The CDR3 contains 12 residues. Germline loops: CDR1 SEHNR, CDR2 FQNEAQ (reference sequence). V lost 6 bases, J lost 4 bases, and 9 bases lay in between.

The chain recombines TRBV29-1 with TRBJ2-2, with a tentative D call TRBD1 (5 bases). The CDR3 covers 12 residues. V lost 7 bases and J lost 3, with 9 bases in between. CDR1 is SQVTM, CDR2 ANQGSEA, per germline. The CDR3 nucleotides read TGCAGCGCCCAGGGCGACACCGGGGAGCTGTTTTTT. Translating it yields CSAQGDTGELFF.

V is TRBV14 and J is TRBJ2-1, with D possibly being TRBD1 or TRBD2 (6 bases each). V dropped 2 bases and J dropped 9 bases, with 17 bases sitting between them. The CDR3 covers 15 residues. Germline-derived CDR1 and CDR2 are SGHDN and FVKESK. Written as DNA, the CDR3 is TGTGCCAGCAGCCAAACTCGAGGGGGAGGCCCTGAGCAGTTCTTC. Encoded protein: CASSQTRGGGPEQFF.

As to this clonotype: The junction departs from germline at one end; a sequencing error may be responsible. The chain employs TRBV20-1 and TRBJ2-3; D may be TRBD1 or TRBD2 (5 bases each). The CDR3 is 13 residues long. The germline gives CDR1 DFQATT, CDR2 SNEGSKA (reference sequence). This CDR3 reads CSARSEGRIGWYF. CDR3 DNA: TGCAGTGCTCGATCTGAGGGACGGATCGGGTGGTACTTT.

This clonotype was seen more than once but under ten times. This chain joins TRBV7-8 and TRBJ2-1, with D perhaps being TRBD1 or TRBD2 (5 bases each). This CDR3 comprises 14 residues. Trimming removed 8 bases at V and 6 bases at J, with 17 bases between. The germline V gene encodes CDR1 SGHVS and CDR2 FQNEAQ. The CDR3 bases are TGTGCCAGCCGTGGGTGGGGGAGCGGCAATGAGCAGTTCTTC. It is translated as CASRGWGSGNEQFF.

This clonotype was counted a few times. This chain joins TRBV20-1 and TRBJ2-3; no clear D gene. CDR1 is DFQATT and CDR2 is SNEGSKA in the germline V gene (reference sequence). V was trimmed by 3 bases and J by 10 bases, leaving 14 bases between them. The CDR3 loop spans 12 amino acids. CDR3 DNA: TGCAGTGCTAGTTACCGCCCGGAATCGCAGTATTTT. It is translated as CSASYRPESQYF.

The chain is built from TRBV20-1 and TRBJ2-3; D possibly corresponds to TRBD1 (5 bases). This CDR3 has 16 residues. Germline V CDR1 and CDR2: DFQATT, SNEGSKA (reference sequence). V was clipped by 1 base and J by 0 bases, with 14 bases between them. CDR3 bases: TGCAGTGCTAGAGGCTTCGGGCAGGGAAGCACAGATACGCAGTATTTT. It codes for CSARGFGQGSTDTQYF.

The rearrangement links TRBV27 to TRBJ2-5, with 7 bases fitting TRBD2. Germline assignment: CDR1 MNHEY and CDR2 SMNVEV (reference sequence). The CDR3 consists of 13 residues. V dropped 5 bases and J dropped 6; count of bases not matched to a gene: 6. The DNA for the CDR3 is TGTGCCAGCAGTATCGGACTAGACCAGACCCAGTACTTC. The encoded protein is CASSIGLDQTQYF.

This rearrangement joins TRBV2 to TRBJ2-5; D gene uncertain. Trimming took off 1 base at V and 1 base at J, with 7 bases between the two ends. From germline, CDR1 is SNHLY and CDR2 FYNNEI. The CDR3 totals 14 residues. This CDR3 is CASSEGQLQETQYF. CDR3 nucleotide sequence: TGTGCCAGCAGTGAAGGGCAGCTCCAAGAGACCCAGTACTTC.

In this sample, this clonotype turned up a few times. This sequence joins TRBV12-3 or TRBV12-4 and TRBJ2-6, with unresolved D. The germline V and J ends were trimmed by 4 bases and 0 bases, with 13 bases remaining between them. The CDR3 extends over 17 amino acids. The CDR3 DNA sequence: TGTGCCAGCAGTTCGGTACCTATAAACTCTGGGGCCAACGTCCTGACTTTC. The encoded protein is CASSSVPINSGANVLTF.

This chain connects TRBV12-3 or TRBV12-4 to TRBJ2-7, with D tentatively TRBD2 (6 bases). V gave up 1 base and J gave up 5 bases, with 12 bases separating them. The CDR3 has 14 residues. The CDR3 region has the DNA TGTGCCAGCAGTTTAGGACTAGGGAGACACGAGCAGTACTTC. This gives the protein CASSLGLGRHEQYF.

V gene TRBV20-1 combines with J gene TRBJ2-7; the match to TRBD2 covers 7 bases. CDR1 is DFQATT and CDR2 is SNEGSKA in the germline V gene (reference sequence). V was pared by 6 bases and J by 0 bases, with 11 bases of the junction left unmatched. This CDR3 has 15 residues. The CDR3 sequence: CSANSGRARSYEQYF. CDR3 DNA: TGCAGTGCAAATAGCGGGCGGGCCCGCTCCTACGAGCAGTACTTC.

This clonotype was observed a few times. The J gene is TRBJ2-5, the V gene TRBV6-2 or TRBV6-3; D gene unclear. This CDR3 spans 16 amino acids. Germline CDR1 MNHEY, CDR2 SVGEGT. Trimming pared 5 bases from V and 3 bases from J, leaving 19 bases between. The CDR3 DNA reads TGTGCCAGCAGTATGTTGCTGGGTCCGAGAGAAGAGACCCAGTACTTC. Translating it yields CASSMLLGPREETQYF.

Only a few counts were recorded for this clonotype. This chain connects TRBV29-1 to TRBJ1-2, with 9 positions matching TRBD1. Trimming cost V 8 bases and J 4 bases; bases outside gene matches: 11. The CDR3 has 14 amino acids. From germline, CDR1 is SQVTM and CDR2 ANQGSEA. The CDR3 region is CSSDDRGSGYGYTF. The DNA of the CDR3 is TGCAGCAGCGACGACAGGGGGAGTGGCTATGGCTACACCTTC.

This sequence joins TRBV6-1 and TRBJ2-3; 7 nucleotides line up with TRBD1. Trimming removed 7 bases from V and 5 bases from J; junction bases left unmatched: 12. This CDR3 contains 15 residues. Germline values: CDR1 MNHNS, CDR2 SASEGT. CDR3 nucleotides: TGTGCCAGCAATCCGACAGGGTTTAGTGGAGATACGCAGTATTTT. This translates into CASNPTGFSGDTQYF.

This chain joins TRBV7-2 and TRBJ1-2; 9 bases fit TRBD1. Unmatched junction bases numbered 8, after V lost 4 bases and J lost 5 bases. Germline CDR1 reads SGHTA; CDR2 reads FQGNSA. The CDR3 spans 15 residues. The CDR3 nucleotides read TGTGCCAGCAGCTCCCGGGACAGGGAACTTTATGGCTACACCTTC. It translates to CASSSRDRELYGYTF.

This clonotype was detected once. This sequence joins TRBV25-1 and TRBJ2-3; the D call may be TRBD1 or TRBD2 (5 bases each). This CDR3 is 12 amino acids long. The V gene lost 11 bases and the J gene lost 6 bases, with 15 bases spanning the gap. Germline CDR1 MGHDK, CDR2 SYGVNS. CDR3 nucleotides: TGTGCCTCCCAGCACTGGGGGGATACGCAGTATTTT. This gives the protein CASQHWGDTQYF.

The rearrangement links TRBV20-1 to TRBJ2-3; TRBD2 agrees at 9 bases. This CDR3 is built from 15 residues. The V segment lost 3 bases and the J segment 1 base; nucleotides outside the gene matches: 5. CDR1 DFQATT and CDR2 SNEGSKA come from the germline V gene (reference sequence). The CDR3 DNA is TGCAGTGCTAGTAAGGTAGCGGGGGGCACAGATACGCAGTATTTT. Its protein is CSASKVAGGTDTQYF.

This sequence joins TRBV9 and TRBJ2-7; D is tentatively TRBD1 or TRBD2 (5 bases each). The CDR3 extends over 15 amino acids. Germline V gene lookup returns CDR1 SGDLS and CDR2 YYNGEE. V shed 0 bases and J shed 0 bases, with 10 bases lying between them. In DNA, the CDR3 is TGTGCCAGCAGCGTAGACGGGACCATCTCCTACGAGCAGTACTTC. This encodes CASSVDGTISYEQYF.

V and J are TRBV27 and TRBJ2-3, with 8 bases that match TRBD1. The CDR3 is 16 residues long. V was clipped by 3 bases and J by 4 bases; unmatched bases: 9. The germline gives CDR1 MNHEY, CDR2 SMNVEV (reference sequence). The CDR3 protein is CASSLIGQGGPDTQYF. CDR3 bases: TGTGCCAGCAGTTTGATAGGACAGGGAGGCCCAGATACGCAGTATTTT.

In its sample, this clonotype was seen a few times. V and J are TRBV12-3 or TRBV12-4 and TRBJ1-2; perhaps TRBD1 as D (5 bases). The CDR3 length is 13 residues. The germline V and J ends were trimmed by 7 bases and 7 bases, with 16 bases remaining between them. The CDR3 protein is CASNSGGRSGYTF. DNA of the CDR3: TGTGCCAGCAATTCCGGGGGGAGATCTGGCTACACCTTC.

In its sample, this clonotype was seen a few times. This chain uses TRBV5-1 with TRBJ2-3; TRBD2 aligns across 8 bases. V lost 0 bases and J lost 4; bases outside the gene matches: 4. The CDR3 spans 15 residues. Per the germline V gene, CDR1 is SGHRS and CDR2 is YFSETQ. The CDR3 here is CASSLGTSWADTQYF. DNA for the CDR3: TGCGCCAGCAGCTTGGGGACTAGCTGGGCAGATACGCAGTATTTT. Complete variable domain (other parts from reference TRBV5-1 and TRBJ2-3): KAGVTQTPRYLIKTRGQQVTLSCSPISGHRSVSWYQQTPGQGLQFLFEYFSETQRNKGNFPGRFSGRQFSNSRSEMNVSTLELGDSALYLCASSLGTSWADTQYFGPGTRLTVL.

The chain couples TRBV11-2 to TRBJ2-7, with D uncertain. V was pared by 7 bases and J by 6 bases, with 13 bases between. In germline, CDR1 is SGHAT, CDR2 FQNNGV. The CDR3 consists of 12 residues. CDR3 sequence: CASTTEIGEQYF. The CDR3 DNA sequence: TGTGCCAGCACCACTGAGATTGGCGAGCAGTACTTC.

This clonotype was seen a handful of times. The V gene is TRBV29-1, the J gene TRBJ2-7, with D perhaps matching TRBD2 (6 bases). This CDR3 comprises 16 residues. The germline CDR1 and CDR2 sequences are SQVTM and ANQGSEA. V gave up 5 bases and J gave up 5 bases, with 25 bases separating them. CDR3 nucleotide sequence: TGCAGCGTTTCCCGAAGAGTAGGGACTCGGAGGGACGAGCAGTACTTC. Amino acids: CSVSRRVGTRRDEQYF.

The rearrangement links TRBV20-1 to TRBJ2-1; D gene ambiguous. The CDR3 contains 14 residues. Trimming cost V 3 bases and J 7 bases, with 16 bases left between them. Germline CDR1 is DFQATT and CDR2 is SNEGSKA (reference sequence). The DNA of the CDR3 is TGCAGTGCTAGTATCTTCCAGATGGGGAATGAGCAGTTCTTC. Amino acids: CSASIFQMGNEQFF.

This clonotype has at least ten counts. V gene TRBV29-1 combines with J gene TRBJ2-7, with a tentative D call TRBD2 (7 bases). The CDR3 consists of 15 residues. Germline CDR1 reads SQVTM; CDR2 reads ANQGSEA. With 4 bases removed from V and 5 bases from J, the gap between germline ends came to 21 bases. The CDR3 spells CSVVGKRDTADEQYF. CDR3 in DNA: TGCAGCGTTGTTGGTAAGCGGGACACAGCCGACGAGCAGTACTTC.